What follows is one T cell receptor beta chain and its context. The antigen it recognizes is unknown. Base qualities are not at hand, and no much larger clone is one base apart. The sample is drawn from a study of T-cell reconstitution after alpha-beta-depleted transplantation in children (dated by TCRdb to the mid-2010s). Regarding the research as a whole: The study quantitatively tracked T-cell immune reconstitution after TCRalphabeta/CD19-depleted allogeneic hematopoietic cell transplantation in children using TCR repertoire profiling. Broader findings and caveats from the paper: In some patients, the high TCRbeta diversity seen at day 60 was put down to recipient T cells and intrathymic progenitors that had survived conditioning. About two months after transplant, the apparently early recovery of alphabetaT-cell counts reportedly depended on just several hundred clones that had expanded rapidly and came from non-depleted graft cells. Hyperexpanded clone frequencies declined over subsequent months; after one year, T-cell counts and TCRbeta diversity were mostly attributed to newly produced T cells.

The intended sense of this specimen's treatment or condition label: allogeneic hematopoietic cell transplantation with graft depleted of TCRalphabeta T cells and CD19 B cells. The children who served as transplant recipients had been given grafts of TCRalphabeta/CD19-depleted allogeneic hematopoietic cells. The protocol used for the library was PCR. TCRdb shows the sequencer as Illumina HiSeq 2500. Molecular barcoding was employed in the preparation of TCR libraries, with unique molecular identifiers being used to normalize TCRbeta repertoire quantification. TCRdb redid the processing of the public reads, applying fastp at Q25 and MiXCR, and retained in-frame beta chains. Rows are combined by CDR3 protein, so each entry shows the most common genes and DNA. The sample yields approximately 430,000 distinct CDR3 sequences; around 15% were counted once. Under 30% of the sample comes from the top ten.

This receptor was identified in a boy younger than two who had a stem cell transplant for Wiskott-Aldrich syndrome, so the T cells may come from the graft donor. Here the sequenced sample was PBMCs, mostly from graft donor cells, taken 360 days after TCRalphabeta/CD19-depleted stem cell transplant.

CDR3 loop: CASSFTLDGTGELFF. The DNA is TGTGCCAGCAGCTTCACACTAGATGGTACCGGGGAGCTGTTTTTT. This receptor chain uses TRBV28 and TRBJ2-2, with a tentative D gene TRBD2 over 5 matching bases. Inclusive of the bounding cysteine and phenylalanine, the CDR3 is 15 residues long. CDR3 DNA only is kept here, 45 bases in frame from base 1. The junction shows trimming of 6 bases on V and 5 bases on J, plus 16 bases between the germline ends. Looking up the germline V gene yields CDR1 MDHEN and CDR2 SYDVKM.